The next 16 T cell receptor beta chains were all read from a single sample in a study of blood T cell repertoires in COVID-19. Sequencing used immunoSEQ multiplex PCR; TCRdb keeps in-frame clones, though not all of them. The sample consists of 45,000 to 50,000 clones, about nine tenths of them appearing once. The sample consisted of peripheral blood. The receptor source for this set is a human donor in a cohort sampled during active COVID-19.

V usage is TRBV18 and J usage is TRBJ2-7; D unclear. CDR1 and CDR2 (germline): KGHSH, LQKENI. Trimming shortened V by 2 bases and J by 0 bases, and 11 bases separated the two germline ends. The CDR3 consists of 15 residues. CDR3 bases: TGTGCCAGCTCACCAATGCGGCCCCGCTCCTACGAGCAGTACTTC. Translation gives CASSPMRPRSYEQYF.

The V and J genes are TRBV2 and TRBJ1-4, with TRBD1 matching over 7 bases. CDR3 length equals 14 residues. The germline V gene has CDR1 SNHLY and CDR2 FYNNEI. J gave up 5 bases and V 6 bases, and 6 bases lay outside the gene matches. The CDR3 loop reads CASSYQGGNEKLFF. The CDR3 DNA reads TGTGCCAGCAGCTATCAAGGGGGCAATGAAAAACTGTTTTTT.

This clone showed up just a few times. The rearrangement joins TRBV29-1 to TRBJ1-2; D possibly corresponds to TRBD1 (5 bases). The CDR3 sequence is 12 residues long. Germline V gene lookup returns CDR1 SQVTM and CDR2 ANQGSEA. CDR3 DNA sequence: TGCTCATGGATGGGACTCGGGGGGGGCTACACCTTC. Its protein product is CSWMGLGGGYTF.

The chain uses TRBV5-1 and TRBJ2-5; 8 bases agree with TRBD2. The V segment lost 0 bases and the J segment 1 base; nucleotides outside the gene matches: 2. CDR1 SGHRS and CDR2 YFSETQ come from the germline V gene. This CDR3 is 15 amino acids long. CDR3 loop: CASSLERGSQETQYF. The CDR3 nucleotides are TGCGCCAGCAGCTTGGAGCGGGGGAGCCAAGAGACCCAGTACTTC.

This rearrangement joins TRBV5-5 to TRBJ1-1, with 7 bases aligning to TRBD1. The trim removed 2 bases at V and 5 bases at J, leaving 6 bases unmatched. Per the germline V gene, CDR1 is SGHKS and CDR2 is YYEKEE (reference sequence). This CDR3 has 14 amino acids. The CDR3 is CASSFTGAGTEAFF. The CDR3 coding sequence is TGTGCCAGCAGCTTTACAGGGGCGGGTACTGAAGCTTTCTTT.

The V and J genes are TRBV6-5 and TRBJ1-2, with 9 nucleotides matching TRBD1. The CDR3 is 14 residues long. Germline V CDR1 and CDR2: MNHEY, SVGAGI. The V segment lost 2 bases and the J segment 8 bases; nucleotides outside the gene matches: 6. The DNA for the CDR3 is TGTGCCAGCAGTTACACGGGACAGGGCTCCGGCTACACCTTC. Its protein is CASSYTGQGSGYTF.

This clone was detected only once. DNA for the CDR3: TGTGCCAGCAGTCTCGGGACAGGGGAGACCCAGTACTTC. Protein: CASSLGTGETQYF. The chain links TRBV12-3 or TRBV12-4 to TRBJ2-5, with 9 positions matching TRBD1. This CDR3 has 13 amino acids. Trimming took 5 bases from V and 5 from J; bases not matched to a gene: 3.

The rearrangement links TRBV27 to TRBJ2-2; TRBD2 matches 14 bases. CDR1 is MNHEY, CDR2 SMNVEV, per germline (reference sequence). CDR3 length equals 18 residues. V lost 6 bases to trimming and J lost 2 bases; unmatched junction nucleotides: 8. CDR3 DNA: TGTGCCAGCAGAATTGGACTAGCGGGGGGAATAAACACCGGGGAGCTGTTTTTT. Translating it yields CASRIGLAGGINTGELFF.

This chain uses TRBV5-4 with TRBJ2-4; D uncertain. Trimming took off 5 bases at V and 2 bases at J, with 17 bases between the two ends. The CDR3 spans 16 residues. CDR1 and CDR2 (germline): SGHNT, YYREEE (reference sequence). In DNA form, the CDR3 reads TGTGCCAGCAGTGCAACGCCCCTAGGATCCAAAAACATTCAGTACTTC. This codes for CASSATPLGSKNIQYF.

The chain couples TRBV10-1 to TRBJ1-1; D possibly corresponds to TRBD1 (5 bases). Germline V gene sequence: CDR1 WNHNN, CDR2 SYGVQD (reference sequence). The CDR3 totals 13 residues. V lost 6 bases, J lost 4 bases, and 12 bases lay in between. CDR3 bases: TGCGCCAGCAGGGGGGGGGAGGGCACTGAAGCTTTCTTT. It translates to CASRGGEGTEAFF.

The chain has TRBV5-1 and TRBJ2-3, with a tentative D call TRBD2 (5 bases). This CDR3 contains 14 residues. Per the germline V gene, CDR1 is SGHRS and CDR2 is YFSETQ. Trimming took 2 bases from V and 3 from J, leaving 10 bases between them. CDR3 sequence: CASSFRTGTDTQYF. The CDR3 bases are TGCGCCAGCAGCTTCAGAACGGGGACAGATACGCAGTATTTT.

This CDR3 is CASSFVGSGELFF. CDR3 DNA sequence: TGTGCCAGCAGTTTTGTGGGCTCCGGGGAGCTGTTTTTT. The gene calls are TRBV12-3 or TRBV12-4 and TRBJ2-2; the D is unclear. CDR3 length equals 13 residues. V shed 3 bases and J shed 6 bases, with 8 bases lying between them.

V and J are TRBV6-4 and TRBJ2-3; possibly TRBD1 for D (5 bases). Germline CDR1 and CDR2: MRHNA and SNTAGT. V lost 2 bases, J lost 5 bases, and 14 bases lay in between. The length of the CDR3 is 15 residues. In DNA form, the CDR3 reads TGTGCCAGCAGTGACGGACCAGGGATGCGAGATACGCAGTATTTT. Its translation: CASSDGPGMRDTQYF.

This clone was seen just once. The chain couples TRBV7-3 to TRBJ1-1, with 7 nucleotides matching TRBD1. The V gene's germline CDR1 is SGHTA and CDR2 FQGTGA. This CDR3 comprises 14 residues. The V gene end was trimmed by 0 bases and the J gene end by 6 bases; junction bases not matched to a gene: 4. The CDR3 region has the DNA TGTGCCAGCAGCTTAACAACCGACAGGGCTGAAGCTTTCTTT. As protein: CASSLTTDRAEAFF.

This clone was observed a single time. Here the CDR3 reads CASSFLGVAGGQETQYF. The CDR3, as DNA: TGCGCCAGCAGCTTCTTGGGGGTAGCGGGGGGACAAGAGACCCAGTACTTC. The chain is built from TRBV5-1 and TRBJ2-5; 10 bases are shared with TRBD2. CDR3 length: 17 residues. Germline CDR1 reads SGHRS; CDR2 reads YFSETQ. The junction had 9 bases not matched to a gene; V was cut back by 2 bases and J by 2 bases.

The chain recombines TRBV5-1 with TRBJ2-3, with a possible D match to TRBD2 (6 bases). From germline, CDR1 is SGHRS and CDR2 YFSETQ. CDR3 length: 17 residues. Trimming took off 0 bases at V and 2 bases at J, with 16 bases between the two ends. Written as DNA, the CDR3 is TGCGCCAGCAGCTTGGGCGATGGTAGCGGTTTCACAGATACGCAGTATTTT. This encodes CASSLGDGSGFTDTQYF.